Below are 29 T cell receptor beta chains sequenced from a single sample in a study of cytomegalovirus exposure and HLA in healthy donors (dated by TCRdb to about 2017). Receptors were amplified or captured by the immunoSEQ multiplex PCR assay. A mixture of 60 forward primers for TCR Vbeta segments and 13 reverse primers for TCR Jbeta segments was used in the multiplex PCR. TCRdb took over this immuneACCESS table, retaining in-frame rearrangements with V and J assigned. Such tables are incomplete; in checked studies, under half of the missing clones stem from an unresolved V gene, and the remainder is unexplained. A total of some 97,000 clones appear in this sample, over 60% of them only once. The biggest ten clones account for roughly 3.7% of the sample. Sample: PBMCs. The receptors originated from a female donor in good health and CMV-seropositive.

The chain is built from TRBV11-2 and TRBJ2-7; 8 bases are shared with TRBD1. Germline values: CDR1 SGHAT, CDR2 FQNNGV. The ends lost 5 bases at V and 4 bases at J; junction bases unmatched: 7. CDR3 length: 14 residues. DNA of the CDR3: TGTGCCAGCAGCCCCGGGACAGGAGGATACGAGCAGTACTTC. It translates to CASSPGTGGYEQYF.

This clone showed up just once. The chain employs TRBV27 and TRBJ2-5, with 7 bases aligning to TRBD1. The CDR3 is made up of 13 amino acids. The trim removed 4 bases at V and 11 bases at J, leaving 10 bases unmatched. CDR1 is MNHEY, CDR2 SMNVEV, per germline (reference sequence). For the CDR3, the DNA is TGTGCCAGCAGTTCTTTACACCTGGGACAGCAGTACTTC. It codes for CASSSLHLGQQYF.

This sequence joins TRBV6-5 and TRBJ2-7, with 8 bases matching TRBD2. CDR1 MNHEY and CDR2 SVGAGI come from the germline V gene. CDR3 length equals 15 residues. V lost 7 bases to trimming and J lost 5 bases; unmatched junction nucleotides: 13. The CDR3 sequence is CASTPPYSGSDEQYF. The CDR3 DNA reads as TGTGCCAGCACCCCACCTTACAGCGGGAGTGACGAGCAGTACTTC.

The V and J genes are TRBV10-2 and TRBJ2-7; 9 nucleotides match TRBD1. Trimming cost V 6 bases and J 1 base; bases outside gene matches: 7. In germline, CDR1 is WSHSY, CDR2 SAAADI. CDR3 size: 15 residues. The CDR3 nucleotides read TGCGCCAGCAGGACCGGGACAGGGACTTCCTACGAGCAGTACTTC. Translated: CASRTGTGTSYEQYF.

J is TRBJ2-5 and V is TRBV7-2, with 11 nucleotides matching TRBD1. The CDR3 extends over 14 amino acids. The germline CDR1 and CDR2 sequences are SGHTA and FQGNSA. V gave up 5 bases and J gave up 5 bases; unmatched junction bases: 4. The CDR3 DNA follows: TGTGCCAGCAGCCCCGGGACAGGGGGTGAGACCCAGTACTTC. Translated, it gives CASSPGTGGETQYF. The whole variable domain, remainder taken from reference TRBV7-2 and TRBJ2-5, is GAGVSQSPSNKVTEKGKDVELRCDPISGHTALYWYRQSLGQGLEFLIYFQGNSAPDKSGLPSDRFSAERTGGSVSTLTIQRTQQEDSAVYLCASSPGTGGETQYFGPGTRLLVL.

The CDR3: CASSLGASSYEQYF. CDR3 nucleotide sequence: TGTGCCAGCAGCCTGGGGGCCTCCTCCTACGAGCAGTACTTC. This chain connects TRBV7-8 to TRBJ2-7; D may be TRBD1 (6 bases). Germline values: CDR1 SGHVS, CDR2 FQNEAQ. The CDR3 covers 14 residues. Trimming took 5 bases from V and 0 from J, leaving 11 bases between them.

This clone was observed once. CDR3 in DNA: TGTGCCAGCAGCGTAGGAGGGGGTGGGATGGAGACCCAGTACTTC. Its translation: CASSVGGGGMETQYF. The chain couples TRBV9 to TRBJ2-5; tentatively, D is TRBD1 (6 bases). This CDR3 has 15 amino acids. The germline V gene has CDR1 SGDLS and CDR2 YYNGEE. V was shortened by 0 bases and J by 5 bases, with 14 bases between the two germline ends.

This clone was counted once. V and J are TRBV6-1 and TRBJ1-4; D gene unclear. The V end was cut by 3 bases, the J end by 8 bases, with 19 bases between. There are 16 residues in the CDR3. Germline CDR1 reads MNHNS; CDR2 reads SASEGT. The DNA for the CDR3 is TGTGCCAGCAGTGAGGATCCACGGAAGACTGACGAAAAACTGTTTTTT. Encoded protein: CASSEDPRKTDEKLFF.

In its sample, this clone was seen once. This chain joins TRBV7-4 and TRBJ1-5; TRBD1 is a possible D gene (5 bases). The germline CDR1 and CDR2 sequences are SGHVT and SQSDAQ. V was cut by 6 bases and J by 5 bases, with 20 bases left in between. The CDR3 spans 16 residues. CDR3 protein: CASSSGGVGLHQPQHF. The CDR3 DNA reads TGTGCCAGCAGTTCCGGGGGAGTAGGACTCCATCAGCCCCAGCATTTT. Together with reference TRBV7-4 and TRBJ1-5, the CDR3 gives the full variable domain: GAGVSQSPRYKVAKRGRDVALRCDSISGHVTLYWYRQTLGQGSEVLTYSQSDAQRDKSGRPSGRFSAERPERSVSTLKIQRTEQGDSAVYLCASSSGGVGLHQPQHFGDGTRLSIL.

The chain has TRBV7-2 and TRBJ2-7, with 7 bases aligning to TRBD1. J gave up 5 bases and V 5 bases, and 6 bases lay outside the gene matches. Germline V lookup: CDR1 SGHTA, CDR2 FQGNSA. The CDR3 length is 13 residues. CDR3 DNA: TGTGCCAGCAGCATCGACAGGGACGACGAGCAGTACTTC. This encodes CASSIDRDDEQYF.

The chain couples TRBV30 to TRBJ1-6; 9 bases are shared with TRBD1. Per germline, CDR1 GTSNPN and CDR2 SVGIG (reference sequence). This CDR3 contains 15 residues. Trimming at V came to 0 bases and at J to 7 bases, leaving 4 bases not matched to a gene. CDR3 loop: CAWSVPGTGNSPLHF. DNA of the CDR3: TGTGCCTGGAGTGTACCAGGGACAGGGAATTCACCCCTCCACTTT. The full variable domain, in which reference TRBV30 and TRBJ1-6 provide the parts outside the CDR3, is SQTIHQWPATLVQPVGSPLSLECTVEGTSNPNLYWYRQAAGRGLQLLFYSVGIGQISSEVPQNLSASRPQDRQFILSSKKLLLSDSGFYLCAWSVPGTGNSPLHFGNGTRLTVT.

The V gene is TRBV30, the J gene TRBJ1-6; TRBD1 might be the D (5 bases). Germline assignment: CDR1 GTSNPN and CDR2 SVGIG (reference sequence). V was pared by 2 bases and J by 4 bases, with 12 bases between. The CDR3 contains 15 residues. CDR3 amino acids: CAWSIAGGYNSPLHF. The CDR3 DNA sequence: TGTGCCTGGAGTATCGCGGGGGGGTATAATTCACCCCTCCACTTT.

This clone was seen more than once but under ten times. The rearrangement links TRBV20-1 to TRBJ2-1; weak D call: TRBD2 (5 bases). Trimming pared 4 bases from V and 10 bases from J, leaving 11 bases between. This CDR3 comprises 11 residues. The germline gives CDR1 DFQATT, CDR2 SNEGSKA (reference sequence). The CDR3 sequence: CSANLAREQFF. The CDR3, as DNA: TGCAGTGCTAATCTAGCCAGGGAGCAGTTCTTC.

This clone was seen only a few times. The CDR3 loop reads CAWGWTGGGYTF. In nucleotides, the CDR3 is TGTGCCTGGGGATGGACGGGGGGTGGCTACACCTTC. This chain joins TRBV30 and TRBJ1-2; D possibly corresponds to TRBD1 (5 bases). CDR1 and CDR2 (germline): GTSNPN, SVGIG (reference sequence). Trimming pared 5 bases from V and 7 bases from J, leaving 14 bases between. The CDR3 is 12 amino acids.

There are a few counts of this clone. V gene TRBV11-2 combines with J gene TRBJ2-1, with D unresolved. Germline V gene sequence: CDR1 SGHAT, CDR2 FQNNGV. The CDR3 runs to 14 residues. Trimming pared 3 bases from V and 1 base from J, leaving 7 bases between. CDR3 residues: CASSFAGSYNEQFF. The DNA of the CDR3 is TGTGCCAGCAGCTTCGCAGGATCCTACAATGAGCAGTTCTTC.

The CDR3 is CASSSAGTGSTDTQYF. The CDR3 nucleotides are TGTGCCAGCAGCTCTGCCGGGACAGGCAGCACAGATACGCAGTATTTT. V usage is TRBV7-2 and J usage is TRBJ2-3; TRBD1 agrees at 8 bases. Germline CDR1 reads SGHTA; CDR2 reads FQGNSA. V lost 4 bases, J lost 0 bases, and 6 bases stayed unmatched. The CDR3 is made up of 16 amino acids.

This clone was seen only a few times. The DNA for the CDR3 is TGTGCCTGGAGTTCCACAGGACCCTTTGGCGAGCAGTTCTTC. Protein sequence: CAWSSTGPFGEQFF. This chain uses TRBV30 with TRBJ2-1; D is perhaps TRBD1 (5 bases). The CDR3 is 14 amino acids. The germline gives CDR1 GTSNPN, CDR2 SVGIG (reference sequence). Trimming left V 2 bases short and J 10 bases short, with 18 bases between.

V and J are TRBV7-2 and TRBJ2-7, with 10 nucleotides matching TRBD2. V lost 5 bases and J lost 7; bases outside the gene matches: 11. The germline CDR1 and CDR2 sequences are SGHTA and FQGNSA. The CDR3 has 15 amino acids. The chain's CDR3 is CASSMIAGGLSEQYF. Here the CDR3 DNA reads TGTGCCAGCAGCATGATAGCGGGAGGACTCTCGGAGCAGTACTTC.

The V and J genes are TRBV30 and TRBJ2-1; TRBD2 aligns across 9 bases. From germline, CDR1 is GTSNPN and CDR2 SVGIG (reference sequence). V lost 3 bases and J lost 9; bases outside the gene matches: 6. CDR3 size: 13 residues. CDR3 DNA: TGTGCCTGGAGCACCGGGACTAGCTTTGAGCAGTTCTTC. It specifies CAWSTGTSFEQFF.

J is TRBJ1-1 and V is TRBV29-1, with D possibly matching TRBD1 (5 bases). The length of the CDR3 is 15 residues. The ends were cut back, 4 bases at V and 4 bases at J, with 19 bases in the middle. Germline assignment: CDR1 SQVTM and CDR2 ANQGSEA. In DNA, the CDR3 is TGCAGCGTTGGATTCGGGGGAGGAGACTTCACTGAAGCTTTCTTT. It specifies CSVGFGGGDFTEAFF.

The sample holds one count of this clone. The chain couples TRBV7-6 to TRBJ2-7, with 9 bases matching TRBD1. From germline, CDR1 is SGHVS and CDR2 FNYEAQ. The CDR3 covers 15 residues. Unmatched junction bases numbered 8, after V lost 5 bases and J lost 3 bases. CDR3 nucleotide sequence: TGTGCCAGCAGCCTCAACAGGGGGCCAGGCTACGAGCAGTACTTC. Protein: CASSLNRGPGYEQYF.

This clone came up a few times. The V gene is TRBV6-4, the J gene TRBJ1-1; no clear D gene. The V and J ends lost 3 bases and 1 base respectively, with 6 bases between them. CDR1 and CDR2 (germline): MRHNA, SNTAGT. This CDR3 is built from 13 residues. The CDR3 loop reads CASSETRNTEAFF. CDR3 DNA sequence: TGTGCCAGCAGTGAAACGAGGAACACTGAAGCTTTCTTT.

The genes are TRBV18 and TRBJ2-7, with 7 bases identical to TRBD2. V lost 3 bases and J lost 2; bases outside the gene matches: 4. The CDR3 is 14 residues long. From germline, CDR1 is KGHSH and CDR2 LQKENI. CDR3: CASSPGGGPYEQYF. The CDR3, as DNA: TGTGCCAGCTCACCGGGGGGGGGACCCTACGAGCAGTACTTC.

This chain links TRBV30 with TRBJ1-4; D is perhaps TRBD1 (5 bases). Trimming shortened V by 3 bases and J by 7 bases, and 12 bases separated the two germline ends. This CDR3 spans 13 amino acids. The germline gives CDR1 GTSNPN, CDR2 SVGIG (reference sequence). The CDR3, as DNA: TGTGCCTGGAGGCAGGGAATGCGTGAAAAACTGTTTTTT. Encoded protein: CAWRQGMREKLFF.

CDR3 residues: CASTTGLTQPQHF. CDR3 DNA sequence: TGCGCCAGCACTACAGGGTTGACTCAGCCCCAGCATTTT. The J gene is TRBJ1-5, the V gene TRBV10-2, with D perhaps matching TRBD1 (6 bases). V lost 7 bases and J lost 6, with 13 bases in between. CDR1 is WSHSY, CDR2 SAAADI, per germline. The CDR3 contains 13 residues.

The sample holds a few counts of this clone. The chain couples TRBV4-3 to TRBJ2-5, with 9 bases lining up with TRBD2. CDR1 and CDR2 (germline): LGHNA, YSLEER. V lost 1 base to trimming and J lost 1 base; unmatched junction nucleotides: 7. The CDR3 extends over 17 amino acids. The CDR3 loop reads CASSQGPSGALQETQYF. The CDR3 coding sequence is TGCGCCAGCAGCCAAGGGCCTAGCGGGGCCCTCCAAGAGACCCAGTACTTC.

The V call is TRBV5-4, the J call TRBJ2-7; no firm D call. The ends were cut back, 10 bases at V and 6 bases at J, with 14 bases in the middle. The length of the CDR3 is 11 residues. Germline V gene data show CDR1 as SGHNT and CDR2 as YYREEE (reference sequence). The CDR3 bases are TGTGCCTCGTCGGGTCTTGGCGAGCAGTACTTC. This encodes CASSGLGEQYF.

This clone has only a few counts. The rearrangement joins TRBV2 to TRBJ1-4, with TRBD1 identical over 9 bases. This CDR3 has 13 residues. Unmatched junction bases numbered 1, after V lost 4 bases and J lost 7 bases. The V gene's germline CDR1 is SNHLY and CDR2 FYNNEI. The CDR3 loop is CASSGTGVEKLFF. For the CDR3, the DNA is TGTGCCAGCAGTGGGACAGGGGTTGAAAAACTGTTTTTT. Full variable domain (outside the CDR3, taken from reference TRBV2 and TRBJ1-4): EPEVTQTPSHQVTQMGQEVILRCVPISNHLYFYWYRQILGQKVEFLVSFYNNEISEKSEIFDDQFSVERPDGSNFTLKIRSTKLEDSAMYFCASSGTGVEKLFFGSGTQLSVL.

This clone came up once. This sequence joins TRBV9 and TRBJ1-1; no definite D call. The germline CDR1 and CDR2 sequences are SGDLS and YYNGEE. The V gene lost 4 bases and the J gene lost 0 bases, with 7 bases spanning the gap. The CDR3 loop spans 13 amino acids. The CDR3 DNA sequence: TGTGCCAGCAGCAAGCTCATGAACACTGAAGCTTTCTTT. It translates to CASSKLMNTEAFF.